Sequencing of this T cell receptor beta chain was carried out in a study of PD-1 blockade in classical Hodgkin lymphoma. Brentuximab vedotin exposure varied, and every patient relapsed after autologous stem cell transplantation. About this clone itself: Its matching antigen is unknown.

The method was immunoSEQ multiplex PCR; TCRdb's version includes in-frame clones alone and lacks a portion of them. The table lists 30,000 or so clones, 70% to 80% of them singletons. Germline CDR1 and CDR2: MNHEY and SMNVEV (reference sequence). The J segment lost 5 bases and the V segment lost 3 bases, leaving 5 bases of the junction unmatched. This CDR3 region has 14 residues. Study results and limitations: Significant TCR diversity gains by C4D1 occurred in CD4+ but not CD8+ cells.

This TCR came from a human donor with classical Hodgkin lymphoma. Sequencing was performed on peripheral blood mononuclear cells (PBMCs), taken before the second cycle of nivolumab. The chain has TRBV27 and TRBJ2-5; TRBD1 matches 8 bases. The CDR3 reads CASSFQGAGETQYF. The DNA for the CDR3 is TGTGCCAGCAGTTTTCAGGGGGCTGGGGAGACCCAGTACTTC.